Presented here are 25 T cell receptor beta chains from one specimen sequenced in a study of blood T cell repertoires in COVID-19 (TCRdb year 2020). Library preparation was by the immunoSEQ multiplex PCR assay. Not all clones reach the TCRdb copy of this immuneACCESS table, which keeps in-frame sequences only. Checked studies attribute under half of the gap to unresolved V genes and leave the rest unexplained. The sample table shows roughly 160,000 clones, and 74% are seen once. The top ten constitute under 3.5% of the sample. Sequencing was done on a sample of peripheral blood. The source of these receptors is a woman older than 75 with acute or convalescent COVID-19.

The CDR3 sequence is CASSLAVTEAFF. Written as DNA, the CDR3 is TGTGCCAGCAGTTTAGCGGTCACTGAAGCTTTCTTT. The chain has TRBV28 and TRBJ1-1; D gene ambiguous. The V end lost 2 bases, the J end lost 4 bases, and 5 bases lay between the germline ends. Germline CDR1 reads MDHEN; CDR2 reads SYDVKM. The CDR3 is 12 residues long.

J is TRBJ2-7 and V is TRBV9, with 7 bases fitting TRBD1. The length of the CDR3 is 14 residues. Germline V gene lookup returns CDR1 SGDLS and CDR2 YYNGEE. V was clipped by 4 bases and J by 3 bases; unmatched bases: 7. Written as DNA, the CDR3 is TGTGCCAGCAGCCCTAGGACAGGAAACTACGAGCAGTACTTC. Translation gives CASSPRTGNYEQYF.

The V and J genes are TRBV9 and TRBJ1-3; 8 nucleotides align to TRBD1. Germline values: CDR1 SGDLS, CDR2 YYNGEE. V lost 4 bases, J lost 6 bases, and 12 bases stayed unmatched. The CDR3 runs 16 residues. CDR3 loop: CASSPGQGMNENTIYF. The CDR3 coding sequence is TGTGCCAGCAGCCCTGGACAGGGAATGAATGAAAACACCATATATTTT.

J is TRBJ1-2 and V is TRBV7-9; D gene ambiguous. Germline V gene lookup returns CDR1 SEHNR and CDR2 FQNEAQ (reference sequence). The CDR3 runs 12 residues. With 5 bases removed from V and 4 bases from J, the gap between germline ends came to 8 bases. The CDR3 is CASSLESYGYTF. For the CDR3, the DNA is TGTGCCAGCAGCCTTGAGTCCTATGGCTACACCTTC.

The CDR3: CASSPQGAGNTIYF. As DNA, the CDR3 is TGTGCCAGCAGCCCACAGGGGGCTGGAAACACCATATATTTT. V is TRBV3-1 (or the pseudogene TRBV3-2) and J is TRBJ1-3, with 8 bases identical to TRBD1. The V gene's germline CDR1 is LGHDT and CDR2 YNNKEL (reference sequence). J was trimmed by 2 bases and V by 4 bases; bases with no gene match: 1. CDR3 length: 14 residues.

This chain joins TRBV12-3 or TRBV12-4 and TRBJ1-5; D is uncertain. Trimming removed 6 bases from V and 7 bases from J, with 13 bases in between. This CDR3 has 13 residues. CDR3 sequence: CASSIQPYQPQHF. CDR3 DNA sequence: TGTGCCAGCAGCATACAACCGTACCAGCCCCAGCATTTT.

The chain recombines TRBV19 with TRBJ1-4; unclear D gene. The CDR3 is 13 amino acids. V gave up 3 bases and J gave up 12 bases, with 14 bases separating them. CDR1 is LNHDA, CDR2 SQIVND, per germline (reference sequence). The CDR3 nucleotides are TGTGCCAGTAGTATGTGGCAGGACGGGGAACTGTTTTTT. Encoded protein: CASSMWQDGELFF.

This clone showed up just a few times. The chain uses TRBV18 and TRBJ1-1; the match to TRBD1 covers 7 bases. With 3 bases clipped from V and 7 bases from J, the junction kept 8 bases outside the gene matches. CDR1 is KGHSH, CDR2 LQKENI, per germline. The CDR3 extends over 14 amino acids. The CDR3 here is CASSPGTGEFEAFF. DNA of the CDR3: TGTGCCAGCTCACCGGGAACAGGGGAGTTTGAAGCTTTCTTT.

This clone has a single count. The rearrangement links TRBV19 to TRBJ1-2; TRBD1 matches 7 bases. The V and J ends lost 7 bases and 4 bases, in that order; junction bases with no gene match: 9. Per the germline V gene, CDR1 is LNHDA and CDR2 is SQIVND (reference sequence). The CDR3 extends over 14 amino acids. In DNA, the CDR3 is TGTGCCAGTACCCCAGGGGGGCCCGTCTATGGCTACACCTTC. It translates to CASTPGGPVYGYTF.

The CDR3 nucleotides are TGTGCCTGGGGACTAACCGGCTACACCTTC. Its translation: CAWGLTGYTF. V gene TRBV30 combines with J gene TRBJ1-2; D gene uncertain. The germline V and J ends were trimmed by 5 bases and 8 bases, with 9 bases remaining between them. CDR3 size: 10 residues. From germline, CDR1 is GTSNPN and CDR2 SVGIG (reference sequence).

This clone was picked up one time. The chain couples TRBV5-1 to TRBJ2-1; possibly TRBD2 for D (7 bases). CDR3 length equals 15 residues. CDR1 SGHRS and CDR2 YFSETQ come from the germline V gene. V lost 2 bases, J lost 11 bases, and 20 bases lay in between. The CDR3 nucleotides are TGCGCCAGCAGCTTAGGGCTAGCGGTAGGGGGTAAGCAGTTCTTC. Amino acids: CASSLGLAVGGKQFF.

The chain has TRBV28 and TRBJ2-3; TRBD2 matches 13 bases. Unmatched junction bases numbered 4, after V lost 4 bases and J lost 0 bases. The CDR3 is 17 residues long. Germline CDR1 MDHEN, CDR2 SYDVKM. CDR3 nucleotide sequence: TGTGCCAGCAGTTCGGGACTAGCGGGAACTAGCACAGATACGCAGTATTTT. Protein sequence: CASSSGLAGTSTDTQYF.

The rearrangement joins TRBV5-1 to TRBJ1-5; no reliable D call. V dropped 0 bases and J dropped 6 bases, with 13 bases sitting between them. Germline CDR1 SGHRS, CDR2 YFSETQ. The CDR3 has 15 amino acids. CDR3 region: CASSLDGDSAQPQHF. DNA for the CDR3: TGCGCCAGCAGCTTGGACGGGGATTCGGCTCAGCCCCAGCATTTT.

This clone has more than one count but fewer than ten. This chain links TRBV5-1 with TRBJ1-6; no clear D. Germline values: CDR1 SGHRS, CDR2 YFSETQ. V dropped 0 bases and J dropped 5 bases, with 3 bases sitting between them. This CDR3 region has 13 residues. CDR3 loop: CASSLADNSPLHF. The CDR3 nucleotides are TGCGCCAGCAGCTTGGCAGATAATTCACCCCTCCACTTT.

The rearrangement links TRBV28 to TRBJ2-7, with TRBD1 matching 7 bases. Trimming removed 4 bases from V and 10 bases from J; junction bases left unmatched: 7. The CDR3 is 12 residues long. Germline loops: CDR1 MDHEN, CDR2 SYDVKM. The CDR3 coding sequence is TGTGCCAGCAGTTCCGACAGGGTTGGTCAGTACTTC. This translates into CASSSDRVGQYF.

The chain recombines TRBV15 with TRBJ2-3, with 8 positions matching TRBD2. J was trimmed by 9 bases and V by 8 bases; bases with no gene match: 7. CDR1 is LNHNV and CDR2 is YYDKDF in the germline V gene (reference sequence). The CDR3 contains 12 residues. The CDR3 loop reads CATSQREGTQYF. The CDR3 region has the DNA TGTGCCACCTCCCAACGGGAGGGAACGCAGTATTTT. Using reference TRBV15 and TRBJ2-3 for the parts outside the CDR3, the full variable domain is DAMVIQNPRYQVTQFGKPVTLSCSQTLNHNVMYWYQQKSSQAPKLLFHYYDKDFNNEADTPDNFQSRRPNTSFCFLDIRSPGLGDTAMYLCATSQREGTQYFGPGTRLTVL.

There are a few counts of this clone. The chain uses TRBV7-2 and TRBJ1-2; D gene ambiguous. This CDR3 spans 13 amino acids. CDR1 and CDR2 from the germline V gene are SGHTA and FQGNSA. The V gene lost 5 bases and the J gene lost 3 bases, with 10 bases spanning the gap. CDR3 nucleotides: TGTGCCAGCAGCCGGGGATACTACTATGGCTACACCTTC. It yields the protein CASSRGYYYGYTF.

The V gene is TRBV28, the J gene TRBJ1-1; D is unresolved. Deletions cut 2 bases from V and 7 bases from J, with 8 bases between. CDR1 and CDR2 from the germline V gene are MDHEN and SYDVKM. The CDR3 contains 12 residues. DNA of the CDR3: TGTGCCAGCAGTTTAGCCCAGTTTGAAGCTTTCTTT. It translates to CASSLAQFEAFF.

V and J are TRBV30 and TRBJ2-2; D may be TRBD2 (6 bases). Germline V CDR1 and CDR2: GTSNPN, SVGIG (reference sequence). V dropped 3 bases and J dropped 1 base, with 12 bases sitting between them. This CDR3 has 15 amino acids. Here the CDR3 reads CAWRGGRKNTGELFF. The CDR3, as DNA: TGTGCCTGGAGGGGGGGACGGAAGAACACCGGGGAGCTGTTTTTT. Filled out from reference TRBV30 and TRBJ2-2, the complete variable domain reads SQTIHQWPATLVQPVGSPLSLECTVEGTSNPNLYWYRQAAGRGLQLLFYSVGIGQISSEVPQNLSASRPQDRQFILSSKKLLLSDSGFYLCAWRGGRKNTGELFFGEGSRLTVL.

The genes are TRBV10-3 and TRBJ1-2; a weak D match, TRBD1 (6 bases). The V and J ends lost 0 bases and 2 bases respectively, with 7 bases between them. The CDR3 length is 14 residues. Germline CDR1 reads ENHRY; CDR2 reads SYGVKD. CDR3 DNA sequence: TGTGCCATCAGTGAGTCTACAGGGAACTATGGCTACACCTTC. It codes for CAISESTGNYGYTF.

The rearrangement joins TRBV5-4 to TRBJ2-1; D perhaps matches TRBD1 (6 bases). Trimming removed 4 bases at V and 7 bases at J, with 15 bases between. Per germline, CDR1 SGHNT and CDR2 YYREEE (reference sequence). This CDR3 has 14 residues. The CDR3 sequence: CASSQGGLLNEQFF. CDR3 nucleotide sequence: TGTGCCAGCAGCCAAGGGGGATTGTTAAATGAGCAGTTCTTC.

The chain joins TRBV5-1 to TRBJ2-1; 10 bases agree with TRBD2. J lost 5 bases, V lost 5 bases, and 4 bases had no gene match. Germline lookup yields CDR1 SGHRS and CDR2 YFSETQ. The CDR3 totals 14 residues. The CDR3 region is CASRLAGIHNEQFF. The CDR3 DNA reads TGCGCCAGCAGACTAGCGGGGATCCACAATGAGCAGTTCTTC.

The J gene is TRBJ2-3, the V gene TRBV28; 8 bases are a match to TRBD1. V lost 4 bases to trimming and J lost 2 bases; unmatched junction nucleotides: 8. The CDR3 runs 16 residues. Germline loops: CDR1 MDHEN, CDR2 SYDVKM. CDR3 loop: CASSSTGAQNTDTQYF. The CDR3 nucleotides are TGTGCCAGCAGTTCGACAGGGGCACAAAACACAGATACGCAGTATTTT.

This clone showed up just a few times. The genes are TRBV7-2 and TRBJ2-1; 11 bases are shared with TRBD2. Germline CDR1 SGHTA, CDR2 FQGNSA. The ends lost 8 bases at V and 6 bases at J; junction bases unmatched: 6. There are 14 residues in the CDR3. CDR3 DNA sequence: TGTGCCAGCGGGGGACTAGCGGCCAGCAATGAGCAGTTCTTC. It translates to CASGGLAASNEQFF.

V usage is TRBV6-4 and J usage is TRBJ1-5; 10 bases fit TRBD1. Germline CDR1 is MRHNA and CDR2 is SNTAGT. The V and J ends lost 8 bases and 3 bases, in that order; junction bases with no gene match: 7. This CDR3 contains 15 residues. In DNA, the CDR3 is TGTGCCAGCTCAGACAGGGGGCCCAACAATCAGCCCCAGCATTTT. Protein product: CASSDRGPNNQPQHF.